Given below is one T cell receptor beta chain in context. Its antigen is undetermined. V dropped 0 bases and J dropped 7 bases, with 14 bases sitting between them. Germline CDR1 SGDLS, CDR2 YYNGEE. This CDR3 is 15 amino acids long. The sample belongs to a study of cytomegalovirus exposure and HLA in healthy donors. Study outcomes and limitations: TCR beta chains numbering 164 were designated cytomegalovirus-associated.

TCRdb's table, derived via immunoSEQ multiplex PCR, lists solely in-frame clones and lacks some. This sample has fewer than 150,000 clones, with around 88% found just once. Specimen: PBMCs. The receptor was isolated from a woman aged 18-29 years in good health and CMV-seropositive. The chain links TRBV9 to TRBJ2-1; tentatively, D is TRBD2 (6 bases). As DNA, the CDR3 is TGTGCCAGCAGCGTAGCGGGAGAGGAGCTAAATGAGCAGTTCTTC. This codes for CASSVAGEELNEQFF. Combining the CDR3 with reference TRBV9 and TRBJ2-1 gives the whole variable domain DSGVTQTPKHLITATGQRVTLRCSPRSGDLSVYWYQQSLDQGLQFLIQYYNGEERAKGNILERFSAQQFPDLHSELNLSSLELGDSALYFCASSVAGEELNEQFFGPGTRLTVL.